The TCR beta chain under discussion was sequenced for a study of blood T cell repertoires in COVID-19. For the study at large: COVID-19 samples collected from the United States, Italy and Spain covered acute and convalescent phases. Nucleic acid was either cDNA or gDNA, and it came from T cells, B-cell-depleted T cells, or PBMCs.

In the original processing: Amplification from reference gene primers served as the basis for estimated nucleated cell counts. Measured with immunoSEQ multiplex PCR; TCRdb has only the in-frame clones, and not every one. Clone size and the V and J calls come from that table; the DNA yielded D and trimming. The top ten hold around 1.3% of the sample, which has 90,000 to 120,000 clones, about 89% seen once. The sample taken for sequencing was peripheral blood. This clonotype was obtained from a woman in her thirties with acute or convalescent COVID-19.

In DNA form, the CDR3 reads TGTGCCAGCAGCCAGACAAGCACCGGGGAGCTGTTTTTT. The encoded protein is CASSQTSTGELFF. The V and J genes are TRBV14 and TRBJ2-2; D is unclear. Germline loops: CDR1 SGHDN, CDR2 FVKESK. V was clipped by 3 bases and J by 4 bases, with 6 bases between them. This CDR3 contains 13 residues.